These T cell receptor beta chains were read from a single sample in a study of T cells in Graves' hyperthyroidism and ophthalmopathy. From the multiplex PCR reads, TCRdb called clonotypes with MiXCR, one entry per CDR3 protein. This sample has around 370,000 distinct CDR3 sequences, with around 20% found just once. The sequenced material came from blood. The receptors were sampled from a young man with Graves' ophthalmopathy. The CDR3 runs from the conserved cysteine through the conserved F or W. D genes are given only for firm matches. Size is omitted from some rows. Given values are once, few, many or a class for expanded clones.

size: many; V: TRBV27; D: .; length: 15; CDR3: CASSPTGPTYNEQFF
size: many; V: TRBV24-1; D: .; length: 13; CDR3: CATSDWLAREQFF
size: .; V: TRBV5-1; D: .; length: 15; CDR3: CASSSRQAGSYEQYF
size: .; V: TRBV19; D: TRBD1; length: 15; CDR3: CASSARTGGVGEQYF
size: many; V: TRBV6-1; D: TRBD1; length: 14; CDR3: CASSTDRGGYGYTF
size: few; V: TRBV14; D: TRBD2; length: 17; CDR3: CASSQDLAGGARKTQYF
size: .; V: TRBV7-9; D: .; length: 11; CDR3: CASSPGMTQHF
size: many; V: TRBV5-1; D: TRBD1; length: 13; CDR3: CASSGGQPEAQYF
size: few; V: TRBV9; D: TRBD1; length: 18; CDR3: CASSENTKTGESSYGYTF
size: many; V: TRBV3-1; D: TRBD1; length: 17; CDR3: CASSQDRIGALNEKLFF
size: many; V: TRBV6-1; D: TRBD1; length: 13; CDR3: CASSAPGGGAAFF
size: many; V: TRBV11-2; D: TRBD2; length: 16; CDR3: CASSSSPGLASNEQFF
size: .; V: TRBV14; D: .; length: 14; CDR3: CASSQGWMDIGYIF
size: few; V: TRBV18; D: .; length: 14; CDR3: CASSPDLRTGELFF
size: .; V: TRBV9; D: .; length: 14; CDR3: CASSSAGNTGELFF
size: many; V: TRBV5-1; D: .; length: 14; CDR3: CASRRDLLSYEQYF
size: once; V: TRBV4-1; D: .; length: 17; CDR3: CASSQEVVGNSNQPQHF
size: .; V: TRBV24-1; D: .; length: 14; CDR3: CATSDLSRAYGYTF
size: many; V: TRBV11-2; D: .; length: 14; CDR3: CASSPPAEQETQYF
size: .; V: TRBV12-3/TRBV12-4; D: TRBD2; length: 12; CDR3: CASREAGDEQFF
size: few; V: TRBV7-9; D: .; length: 14; CDR3: CASSLYSQGDEQYF
size: .; V: TRBV5-1; D: .; length: 15; CDR3: CASSWSRAGGTEAFF
size: .; V: TRBV20-1; D: .; length: 16; CDR3: CSARDAREPYQETQYF
size: many; V: TRBV2; D: .; length: 15; CDR3: CASSPVGAGNQPQHF
size: many; V: TRBV7-3; D: TRBD1; length: 14; CDR3: CASSPTGGEGTQYF
size: few; V: TRBV29-1; D: .; length: 10; CDR3: CSGGRGEQFF